Presented here are 32 T cell receptor beta chains from one specimen sequenced in a study of CD8+CD57+ T cells in acquired aplastic anemia. TCR beta VDJ and CDR3 profiling used genomic DNA as template. TCRdb itself ran the reads through MiXCR, one entry per CDR3 protein. The repertoire holds approximately 250,000 distinct CDR3 sequences, with approximately 82% as singletons. Patients included in sequencing had previously demonstrated CD8+CD57+ cell expansion by flow cytometry. The specimen sequenced was sorted CD4+, CD8+, or CD8+CD57+ T cells (not recorded which) from PBMCs. Every receptor here comes from a human donor with aplastic anemia.

Points on this clonotype: One end of the junction does not line up with germline, which may come from a read error. The gene calls are TRBV9 and TRBJ2-3, with D possibly matching TRBD2 (5 bases). Germline loops: CDR1 SGDLS, CDR2 YYNGEE. The CDR3 spans 14 residues. As DNA, the CDR3 is TGTGCCAGCAGCCTACTGGGAGCACCGGATAGCTACAATTTT. Translating it yields CASSLLGAPDSYNF.

About this clonotype itself: The missing conserved phenylalanine or tryptophan at the end of this CDR3 makes a read error likely. Because the CDR3's place on the DNA is in doubt, the DNA is left out and the CDR3 is given as listed by TCRdb. The V call is TRBV15, the J call TRBJ2-5; TRBD1 is the table's D call, not checked against the DNA. Germline loops: CDR1 LNHNV, CDR2 YYDKDF (reference sequence). The CDR3 is made up of 14 amino acids, end residues included. CDR3: CVTRRGSCHVLKYS.

Here the CDR3 reads CASSFTSATGNYNSPLHF. DNA for the CDR3: TGTGCCAGCAGCTTTACTAGCGCGACAGGGAACTATAATTCACCCCTCCACTTT. The V and J genes are TRBV5-5 and TRBJ1-6, with 7 bases that match TRBD1. The CDR3 has 18 residues. Losses at the gene ends were 2 bases for V and 3 bases for J; bases not matched to a gene: 11. Germline CDR1 and CDR2: SGHKS and YYEKEE (reference sequence). The entire variable domain, with the rest obtained from reference TRBV5-5 and TRBJ1-6, is as follows: DAGVTQSPTHLIKTRGQQVTLRCSPISGHKSVSWYQQVLGQGPQFIFQYYEKEERGRGNFPDRFSARQFPNYSSELNVNALLLGDSALYLCASSFTSATGNYNSPLHFGNGTRLTVT.

This clonotype was detected once. The V call is TRBV11-2, the J call TRBJ2-5; D not certain. Germline lookup yields CDR1 SGHAT and CDR2 FQNNGV. V was trimmed by 7 bases and J by 2 bases, leaving 17 bases between them. The CDR3 sequence is 15 residues long. The DNA of the CDR3 is TGTGCCAGCACCGGGCGTCGCTTGCTACAAGAGACCCAGTACTTC. Residues: CASTGRRLLQETQYF.

V and J are TRBV28 and TRBJ2-1; D remains ambiguous. Germline V gene data show CDR1 as MDHEN and CDR2 as SYDVKM. The CDR3 runs to 11 residues. Trimming cost V 10 bases and J 10 bases, with 14 bases left between them. The CDR3 nucleotides are TGTGCCACCGGAAAGATAGCCGAGCAGTTCTTC. Its translation: CATGKIAEQFF.

V is TRBV15 and J is TRBJ2-5; perhaps TRBD1 as D (5 bases). Germline V gene lookup returns CDR1 LNHNV and CDR2 YYDKDF (reference sequence). Trimming shortened V by 0 bases and J by 2 bases, and 10 bases separated the two germline ends. CDR3 length: 15 residues. The CDR3 protein is CATSRDMGPQETQYF. The CDR3 DNA reads TGTGCCACCAGCAGAGATATGGGGCCACAAGAGACCCAGTACTTC.

About this clonotype: The CDR3 ends on some other residue instead of the conserved phenylalanine or tryptophan, so this is likely a read error. Because the CDR3's place on the DNA is in doubt, the DNA is left out and the CDR3 is given as listed by TCRdb. The rearrangement uses TRBV7-9 and TRBJ2-2. The CDR3 spans 13 residues, counting both ends. Germline V gene lookup returns CDR1 SEHNR and CDR2 FQNEAQ (reference sequence). CDR3 sequence reads: CASSSQRTGGMDV.

This clonotype was picked up a small number of times. The chain recombines TRBV24-1 with TRBJ1-2; a weak D match, TRBD1 (6 bases). This CDR3 is built from 16 residues. Germline V lookup: CDR1 KGHDR, CDR2 SFDVKD. V lost 3 bases and J 0 bases, leaving 13 bases between the germline ends. The CDR3 DNA follows: TGTGCCACCAGTGATGGGCAGACAGGAGCTAACTATGGCTACACCTTC. Its protein is CATSDGQTGANYGYTF.

The sample holds one count of this clonotype. In this CDR3 the conserved last residue, phenylalanine or tryptophan, is missing, so a read error is likely. The DNA is omitted, as the CDR3 cannot be located on it reliably, and the CDR3 follows TCRdb's listing. J is TRBJ2-3 and V is TRBV7-8; the D segment call TRBD1 is taken from the table without a DNA check. Both ends counted, the CDR3 spans 13 residues. From germline, CDR1 is SGHVS and CDR2 FQNEAQ. The CDR3 sequence is CASGSDRLLSPYH.

The chain combines TRBV6-5 with TRBJ1-2; tentative D call: TRBD1 (5 bases). This CDR3 contains 13 residues. V lost 0 bases and J 5 bases, leaving 7 bases between the germline ends. CDR1 and CDR2 from the germline V gene are MNHEY and SVGAGI. The CDR3 bases are TGTGCCAGCAGTTACTCGGGGGGATATGGCTACACCTTC. Translated, it gives CASSYSGGYGYTF.

Note on this clonotype: An end of the junction differs from the germline gene, which may be a read error. This rearrangement joins TRBV15 to TRBJ2-7; D may correspond to TRBD1 or TRBD2 (5 bases each). This CDR3 region has 14 residues. CDR1 LNHNV and CDR2 YYDKDF come from the germline V gene (reference sequence). The CDR3 DNA reads TGTGCCAGCAGCGGCGTGGGGCTAGCCTACGAGCAGTACTTC. This sequence encodes CASSGVGLAYEQYF. Full variable domain (rest looked up from reference TRBV15 and TRBJ2-7): DAMVIQNPRYQVTQFGKPVTLSCSQTLNHNVMYWYQQKSSQAPKLLFHYYDKDFNNEADTPDNFQSRRPNTSFCFLDIRSPGLGDTAMYLCASSGVGLAYEQYFGPGTRLTVT.

Notes on this clonotype: Relative to the germline gene, one junction end is altered; a read error may explain this. J is TRBJ2-3 and V is TRBV7-9, with D perhaps matching TRBD1 or TRBD2 (5 bases each). CDR3 size: 13 residues. Germline-derived CDR1 and CDR2 are SEHNR and FQNEAQ (reference sequence). In DNA form, the CDR3 reads TGTGCCAGCGGGGACGGACTCACAGATACGCAGAATTTT. Translation: CASGDGLTDTQNF.

The chain employs TRBV5-5 and TRBJ1-6; perhaps TRBD1 as D (6 bases). V gave up 0 bases and J gave up 7 bases, with 14 bases separating them. The CDR3 runs 16 residues. Germline V gene lookup returns CDR1 SGHKS and CDR2 YYEKEE (reference sequence). The CDR3 reads CASSLELAGGNSPLHF. The CDR3 nucleotides read TGTGCCAGCAGCTTGGAACTAGCGGGGGGCAATTCACCCCTCCACTTT.

The chain carries TRBV9 and TRBJ2-3; unclear D gene. Matching the DNA end better, TRBJ1-5 makes the J call doubtful. The germline CDR1 and CDR2 sequences are SGDLS and YYNGEE. CDR3 length equals 14 residues. The CDR3 sequence is CASSGSAGPTGQHF. The CDR3 nucleotides read TGTGCCAGCAGCGGATCGGCGGGTCCCACCGGGCAGCATTTT.

This clonotype was counted at least ten times. The chain carries TRBV27 and TRBJ2-1; maybe TRBD1 (5 bases). CDR3 size: 13 residues. Trimming took off 3 bases at V and 6 bases at J, with 9 bases between the two ends. The V gene's germline CDR1 is MNHEY and CDR2 SMNVEV (reference sequence). CDR3 in amino acids: CASSLAGFNEQFF. The CDR3 DNA reads TGTGCCAGCAGTTTGGCAGGGTTCAATGAGCAGTTCTTC.

This chain links TRBV7-9 with TRBJ1-1; tentative D call: TRBD1 (5 bases). The CDR3 loop spans 15 amino acids. CDR1 is SEHNR and CDR2 is FQNEAQ in the germline V gene (reference sequence). Trimming took off 3 bases at V and 14 bases at J, with 25 bases between the two ends. CDR3 nucleotides: TGTGCCAGCAGCTTCGATCCGGGAGGGACCTACGAGCAGTTCTTT. Protein product: CASSFDPGGTYEQFF. Full variable domain (rest looked up from reference TRBV7-9 and TRBJ1-1): DTGVSQNPRHKITKRGQNVTFRCDPISEHNRLYWYRQTLGQGPEFLTYFQNEAQLEKSRLLSDRFSAERPKGSFSTLEIQRTEQGDSAMYLCASSFDPGGTYEQFFGQGTRLTVV.

This clonotype came up many times. J is TRBJ1-5 and V is TRBV5-6; D uncertain. Germline V gene sequence: CDR1 SGHDT, CDR2 YYEEEE. The ends were cut back, 0 bases at V and 4 bases at J, with 11 bases in the middle. The CDR3 consists of 15 residues. Here the CDR3 reads CASSLERARNQPQHF. The DNA for the CDR3 is TGTGCCAGCAGCTTGGAGAGGGCGAGAAATCAGCCCCAGCATTTT.

The J gene is TRBJ2-3, the V gene TRBV14, with D perhaps TRBD1 (6 bases). The V gene lost 0 bases and the J gene lost 15 bases, with 19 bases spanning the gap. The CDR3 is made up of 14 amino acids. Germline CDR1 SGHDN, CDR2 FVKESK. DNA for the CDR3: TGTGCCAGCAGCCAAGACAGGGGTCTGAGCAGTTCTTATTTT. This gives the protein CASSQDRGLSSSYF.

J is TRBJ1-1 and V is TRBV27; 9 bases are a match to TRBD1. CDR1 and CDR2 (germline): MNHEY, SMNVEV (reference sequence). V gave up 6 bases and J gave up 7 bases; unmatched junction bases: 3. This CDR3 has 12 amino acids. CDR3 in DNA: TGTGCCAGCAGACAGGGGGCTCATGAAGCTTTCTTT. Translation gives CASRQGAHEAFF.

This clonotype was observed a single time. The CDR3 does not end in the conserved phenylalanine or tryptophan, so this is likely a read error. Because the CDR3's place on the DNA is in doubt, the DNA is left out and the CDR3 is given as listed by TCRdb. The J gene is TRBJ2-3, the V gene TRBV2. The germline V gene has CDR1 SNHLY and CDR2 FYNNEI. The CDR3 comprises 14 residues, both ends counted. CDR3 residues: CASNSKVETQYFEP.

The chain carries TRBV7-2 and TRBJ1-2; 8 bases are shared with TRBD1. Germline CDR1 and CDR2: SGHTA and FQGNSA. This CDR3 comprises 16 residues. Unmatched junction bases numbered 10, after V lost 0 bases and J lost 7 bases. Here the CDR3 reads CASSLAVEDRVRGYTF. The CDR3 nucleotides are TGTGCCAGCAGCTTAGCTGTAGAGGACAGGGTACGTGGCTACACCTTC.

This chain links TRBV19 with TRBJ2-7; 10 bases match TRBD1. The germline gives CDR1 LNHDA, CDR2 SQIVND (reference sequence). The CDR3 is 15 amino acids. V lost 4 bases, J lost 1 base, and 4 bases stayed unmatched. The CDR3 reads CASSTGTGVSYEQYF. CDR3 in DNA: TGTGCCAGTAGTACTGGGACAGGGGTATCCTACGAGCAGTACTTC.

This chain connects TRBV6-4 to TRBJ2-2; 8 bases map to TRBD1. The CDR3 consists of 21 residues. The ends lost 0 bases at V and 2 bases at J; junction bases unmatched: 17. Germline assignment: CDR1 MRHNA and CDR2 SNTAGT. CDR3 sequence: CASSDSSTGGIGEPNTGELFF. The CDR3 DNA is TGTGCCAGCAGTGACTCGAGTACAGGGGGGATCGGGGAGCCTAACACCGGGGAGCTGTTTTTT.

The table lists this clonotype with a count of one. The V gene is TRBV7-3, the J gene TRBJ2-7; 8 nucleotides line up with TRBD1. The length of the CDR3 is 14 residues. CDR1 is SGHTA, CDR2 FQGTGA, per germline. The V and J ends lost 6 bases and 12 bases, in that order; junction bases with no gene match: 16. CDR3 in amino acids: CASSSDRGPSHLYF. The CDR3 bases are TGTGCCAGCAGTTCAGACAGGGGCCCTTCACACCTGTACTTC.

As regards this clonotype: A junction end diverges from the germline sequence, so it may reflect a read error. CDR3 residues: CASSLRPLREHYYF. The CDR3 region has the DNA TGTGCCAGCAGCCTGAGACCCTTACGCGAGCACTACTACTTT. The genes are TRBV7-2 and TRBJ1-6; no clear D. This CDR3 spans 14 amino acids. Per germline, CDR1 SGHTA and CDR2 FQGNSA.

To note about this clonotype: One end of the junction fails to match germline, which may point to a read error. This chain links TRBV5-1 with TRBJ2-4; tentative D call: TRBD2 (5 bases). In germline, CDR1 is SGHRS, CDR2 YFSETQ. The CDR3 runs to 12 residues. CDR3 nucleotides: TGTGCCAGCAGCTTGGTTTCGACTATCCGGTACTTC. This encodes CASSLVSTIRYF.

On this clonotype itself: The junction differs from germline at one of its ends, possibly a read error. The gene calls are TRBV7-8 and TRBJ2-3; D is tentatively TRBD1 or TRBD2 (5 bases each). The germline gives CDR1 SGHVS, CDR2 FQNEAQ. There are 16 residues in the CDR3. The CDR3 DNA sequence: TGTGCCAGCAGCTTATTTATAGGGGCTAGCACAGATAAGCAGTATTTC. Encoded protein: CASSLFIGASTDKQYF. Looking up the rest from reference TRBV7-8 and TRBJ2-3 gives the full variable domain: GAGVSQSPRYKVAKRGQDVALRCDPISGHVSLFWYQQALGQGPEFLTYFQNEAQLDKSGLPSDRFFAERPEGSVSTLKIQRTQQEDSAVYLCASSLFIGASTDKQYFGPGTRLTVL.

This clonotype occurred once. The chain combines TRBV25-1 with TRBJ2-7, with D possibly TRBD1 on 6 matching bases. The CDR3 has 16 amino acids. The ends were cut back, 3 bases at V and 2 bases at J, with 17 bases in the middle. Germline V gene data show CDR1 as MGHDK and CDR2 as SYGVNS. The CDR3 sequence is CASSDSNRVDPYEQYF. The CDR3, as DNA: TGTGCCAGCAGTGATTCCAACAGGGTCGACCCCTACGAGCAGTACTTC.

The chain couples TRBV7-8 to TRBJ2-5; tentatively, D is TRBD2 (5 bases). There are 15 residues in the CDR3. Germline V CDR1 and CDR2: SGHVS, FQNEAQ. Trimming stripped 5 bases from V and 7 bases from J, with 20 bases between. This CDR3 is CASSALAAAGVTQYF. CDR3 in DNA: TGTGCCAGCAGCGCTCTAGCAGCGGCCGGGGTGACCCAGTACTTC.

The gene calls are TRBV11-3 and TRBJ2-3, with TRBD1 as a possible D gene (6 bases). CDR1 and CDR2 (germline): SGHNT, YENEEA. V lost 4 bases and J 6 bases, leaving 14 bases between the germline ends. This CDR3 contains 14 residues. CDR3 protein: CASSYSPGADTQYF. The DNA of the CDR3 is TGTGCCAGCAGCTACTCCCCAGGGGCCGATACGCAGTATTTT. The whole variable domain, filled in from reference TRBV11-3 and TRBJ2-3, reads EAGVVQSPRYKIIEKKQPVAFWCNPISGHNTLYWYLQNLGQGPELLIRYENEEAVDDSQLPKDRFSAERLKGVDSTLKIQPAELGDSAVYLCASSYSPGADTQYFGPGTRLTVL.

As to this clonotype: This CDR3 is missing its conserved last phenylalanine or tryptophan, likely due to a read error. This chain connects TRBV7-8 to TRBJ2-3, with D perhaps matching TRBD1 or TRBD2 (5 bases each). The CDR3 contains 13 residues. In germline, CDR1 is SGHVS, CDR2 FQNEAQ. CDR3 residues: CASLTGGTDTQYY. CDR3 DNA sequence: TGTGCCAGCCTAACAGGAGGCACTGATACGCAGTATTAT.

J is TRBJ2-3 and V is TRBV5-6, with a possible D match to TRBD2 (6 bases). V dropped 0 bases and J dropped 4 bases, with 9 bases sitting between them. CDR1 is SGHDT and CDR2 is YYEEEE in the germline V gene. This CDR3 is built from 14 residues. The DNA for the CDR3 is TGTGCCAGCAGCTTGGGGGAGGAGGCAGATACGCAGTATTTT. Its translation: CASSLGEEADTQYF.